This T cell receptor (beta chain) originates from a study of CD8 T cells in Susac syndrome. With random hexamers, reverse transcription was performed on about 0.45 to 1 ug of RNA. An immunoSEQ multiplex PCR generated amplified TCR beta CDR3 products spanning 54 Vbeta and 13 Jbeta. TCRdb ran MiXCR on the immunoSEQ multiplex PCR reads and lists one entry per CDR3 protein. The sample lists under 90,000 distinct CDR3 sequences, about 93% occurring once. Germline V CDR1 and CDR2: DFQATT, SNEGSKA (reference sequence). Between the trimmed V and J ends, which lost 6 bases and 4 bases, there was a span of 13 bases. The CDR3 runs to 12 residues.

The TCR was taken from a human donor with Susac syndrome. The sequencing sample was made of CD4+ T cells from PBMCs. V is TRBV20-1 and J is TRBJ2-7; the D gene could be TRBD1 or TRBD2 (5 bases each). CDR3 protein: CSASGTLYEQYF. The CDR3 DNA reads TGCAGTGCCAGTGGGACCTTATACGAGCAGTACTTC.